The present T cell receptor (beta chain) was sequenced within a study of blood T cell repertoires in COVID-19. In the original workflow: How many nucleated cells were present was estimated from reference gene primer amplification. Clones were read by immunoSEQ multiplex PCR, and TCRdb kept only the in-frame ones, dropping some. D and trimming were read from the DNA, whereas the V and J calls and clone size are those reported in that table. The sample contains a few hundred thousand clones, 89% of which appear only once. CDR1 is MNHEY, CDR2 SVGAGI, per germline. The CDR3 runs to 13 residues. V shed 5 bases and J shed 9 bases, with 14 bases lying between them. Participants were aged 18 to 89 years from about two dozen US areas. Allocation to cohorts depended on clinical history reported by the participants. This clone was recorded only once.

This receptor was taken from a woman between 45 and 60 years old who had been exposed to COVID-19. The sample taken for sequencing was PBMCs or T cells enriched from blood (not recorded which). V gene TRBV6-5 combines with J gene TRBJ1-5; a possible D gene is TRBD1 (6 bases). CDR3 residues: CASSRTAEGPQHF. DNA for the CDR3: TGTGCCAGCAGTCGGACAGCCGAGGGGCCCCAGCATTTT.